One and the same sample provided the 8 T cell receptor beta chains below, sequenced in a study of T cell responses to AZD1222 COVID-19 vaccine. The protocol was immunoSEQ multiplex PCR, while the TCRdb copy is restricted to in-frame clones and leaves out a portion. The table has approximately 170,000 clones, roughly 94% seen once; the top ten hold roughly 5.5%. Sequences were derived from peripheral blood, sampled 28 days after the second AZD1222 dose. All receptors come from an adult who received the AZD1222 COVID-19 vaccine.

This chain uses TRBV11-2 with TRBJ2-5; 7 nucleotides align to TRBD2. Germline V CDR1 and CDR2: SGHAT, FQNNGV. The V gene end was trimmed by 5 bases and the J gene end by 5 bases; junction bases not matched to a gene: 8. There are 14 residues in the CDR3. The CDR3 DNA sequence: TGTGCCAGCAGCATCCGGGACTATGGGGAGACCCAGTACTTC. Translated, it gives CASSIRDYGETQYF.

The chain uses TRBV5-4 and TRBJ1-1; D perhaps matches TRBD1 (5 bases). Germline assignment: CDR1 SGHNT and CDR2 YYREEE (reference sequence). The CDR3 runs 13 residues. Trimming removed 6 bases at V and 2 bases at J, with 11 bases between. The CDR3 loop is CASTFDSNTEAFF. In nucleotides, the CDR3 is TGTGCCAGCACCTTCGACAGCAACACTGAAGCTTTCTTT.

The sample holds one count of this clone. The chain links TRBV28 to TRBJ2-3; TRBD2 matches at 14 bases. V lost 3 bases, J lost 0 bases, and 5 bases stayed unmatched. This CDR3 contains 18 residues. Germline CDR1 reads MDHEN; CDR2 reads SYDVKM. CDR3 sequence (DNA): TGTGCCAGCAGTTTCCCGGGACTAGCGGGAGCTAGCACAGATACGCAGTATTTT. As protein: CASSFPGLAGASTDTQYF.

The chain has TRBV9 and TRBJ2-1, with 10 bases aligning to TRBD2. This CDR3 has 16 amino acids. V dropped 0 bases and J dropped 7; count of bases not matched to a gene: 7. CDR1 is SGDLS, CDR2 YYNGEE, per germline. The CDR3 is CASSVGLAGGENEQFF. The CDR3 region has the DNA TGTGCCAGCAGCGTAGGTTTAGCGGGAGGAGAAAATGAGCAGTTCTTC.

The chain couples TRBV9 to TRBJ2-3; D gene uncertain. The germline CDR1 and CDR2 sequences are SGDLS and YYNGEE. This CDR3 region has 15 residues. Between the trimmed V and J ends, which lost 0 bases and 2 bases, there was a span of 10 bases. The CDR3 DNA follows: TGTGCCAGCAGCGTAGGATCCCCGCTCACAGATACGCAGTATTTT. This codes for CASSVGSPLTDTQYF.

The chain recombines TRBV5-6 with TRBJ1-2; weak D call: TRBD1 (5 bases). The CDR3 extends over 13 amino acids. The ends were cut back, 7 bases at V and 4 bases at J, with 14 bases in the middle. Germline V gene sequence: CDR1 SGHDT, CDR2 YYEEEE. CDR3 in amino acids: CASAAGTAYGYTF. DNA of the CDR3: TGTGCCAGCGCAGCGGGGACTGCCTATGGCTACACCTTC.

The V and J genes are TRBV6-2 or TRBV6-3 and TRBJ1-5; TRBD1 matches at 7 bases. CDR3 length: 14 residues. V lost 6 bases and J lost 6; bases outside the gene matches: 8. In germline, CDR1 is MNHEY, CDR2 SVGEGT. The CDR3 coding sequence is TGTGCCAGCAGCGGGACAGTAACAAGTCAGCCCCAGCATTTT. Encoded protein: CASSGTVTSQPQHF.

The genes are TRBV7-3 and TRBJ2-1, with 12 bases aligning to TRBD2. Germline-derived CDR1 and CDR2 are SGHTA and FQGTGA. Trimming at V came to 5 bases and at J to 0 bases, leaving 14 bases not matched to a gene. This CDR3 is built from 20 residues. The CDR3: CASSAPNSTSGGSSYNEQFF. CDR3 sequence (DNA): TGTGCCAGCAGCGCACCAAATTCGACTAGCGGGGGTAGCTCCTACAATGAGCAGTTCTTC.